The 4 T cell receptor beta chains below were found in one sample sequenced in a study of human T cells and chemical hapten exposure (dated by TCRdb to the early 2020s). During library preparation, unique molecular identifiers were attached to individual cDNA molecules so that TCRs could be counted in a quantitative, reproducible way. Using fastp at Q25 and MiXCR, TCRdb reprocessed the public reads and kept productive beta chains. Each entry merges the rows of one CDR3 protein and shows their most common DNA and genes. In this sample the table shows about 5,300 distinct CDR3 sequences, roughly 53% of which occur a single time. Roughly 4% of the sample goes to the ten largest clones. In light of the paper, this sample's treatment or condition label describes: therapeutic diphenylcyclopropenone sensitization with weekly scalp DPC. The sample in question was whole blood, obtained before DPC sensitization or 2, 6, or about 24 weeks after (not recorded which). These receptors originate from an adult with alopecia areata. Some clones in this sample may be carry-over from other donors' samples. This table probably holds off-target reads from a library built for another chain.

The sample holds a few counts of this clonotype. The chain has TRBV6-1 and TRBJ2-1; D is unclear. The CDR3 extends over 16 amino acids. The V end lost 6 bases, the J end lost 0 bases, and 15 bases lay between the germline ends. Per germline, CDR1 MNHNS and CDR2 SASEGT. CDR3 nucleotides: TGTGCCAGCAGACTGGAAGTCACGTCCTCCTACAATGAGCAGTTCTTC. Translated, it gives CASRLEVTSSYNEQFF.

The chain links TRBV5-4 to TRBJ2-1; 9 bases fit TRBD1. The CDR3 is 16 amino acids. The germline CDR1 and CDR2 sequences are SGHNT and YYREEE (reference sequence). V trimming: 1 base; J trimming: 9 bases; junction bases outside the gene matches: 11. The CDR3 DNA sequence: TGTGCCAGCAGCTTGACAGGGGGCCGTTCTAGGGGTGAGCAGTTCTTC. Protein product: CASSLTGGRSRGEQFF. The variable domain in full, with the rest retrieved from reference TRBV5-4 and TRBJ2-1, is ETGVTQSPTHLIKTRGQQVTLRCSSQSGHNTVSWYQQALGQGPQFIFQYYREEENGRGNFPPRFSGLQFPNYSSELNVNALELDDSALYLCASSLTGGRSRGEQFFGPGTRLTVL.

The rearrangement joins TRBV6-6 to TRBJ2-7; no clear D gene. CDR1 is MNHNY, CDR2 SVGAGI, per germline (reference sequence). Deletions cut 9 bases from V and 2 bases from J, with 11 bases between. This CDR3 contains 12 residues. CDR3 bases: TGTGCCAGTACCTCAGGAGCCTACGAGCAGTACTTC. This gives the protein CASTSGAYEQYF.

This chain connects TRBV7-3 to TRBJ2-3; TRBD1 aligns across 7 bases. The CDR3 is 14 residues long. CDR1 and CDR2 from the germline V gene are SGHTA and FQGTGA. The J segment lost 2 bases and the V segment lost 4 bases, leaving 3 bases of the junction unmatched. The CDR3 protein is CASSWGTATDTQYF. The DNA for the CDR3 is TGTGCCAGCAGCTGGGGGACAGCCACAGATACGCAGTATTTT. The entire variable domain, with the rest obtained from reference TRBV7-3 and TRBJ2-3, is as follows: GAGVSQTPSNKVTEKGKYVELRCDPISGHTALYWYRQSLGQGPEFLIYFQGTGAADDSGLPNDRFFAVRPEGSVSTLKIQRTERGDSAVYLCASSWGTATDTQYFGPGTRLTVL.